The entry below gives a single T cell receptor beta chain sequence along with its context. What it recognizes is unknown. The sample is drawn from a study of monozygotic twins with inflammatory bowel disease. Study findings and constraints: Those with IBD had lower TCRbeta diversity (inverse Simpson) than their healthy co-twins did.

For each CDR3 protein, TCRdb gives one entry from its re-call of the 5' RACE reads, without DNA. Found here are roughly 300,000 distinct CDR3 sequences; the top ten clones hold over 5%. The CDR3 runs 15 residues. The V gene is TRBV12-3 or TRBV12-4, the J gene TRBJ1-5; TCRdb's D gene call, TRBD1, goes unchecked for lack of DNA. The sequenced material came from blood. The sequence was collected from a human donor with ulcerative colitis or Crohn's disease, or a healthy co-twin of an affected twin (not recorded which). This CDR3 is CASSPDRGHNQPQHF.